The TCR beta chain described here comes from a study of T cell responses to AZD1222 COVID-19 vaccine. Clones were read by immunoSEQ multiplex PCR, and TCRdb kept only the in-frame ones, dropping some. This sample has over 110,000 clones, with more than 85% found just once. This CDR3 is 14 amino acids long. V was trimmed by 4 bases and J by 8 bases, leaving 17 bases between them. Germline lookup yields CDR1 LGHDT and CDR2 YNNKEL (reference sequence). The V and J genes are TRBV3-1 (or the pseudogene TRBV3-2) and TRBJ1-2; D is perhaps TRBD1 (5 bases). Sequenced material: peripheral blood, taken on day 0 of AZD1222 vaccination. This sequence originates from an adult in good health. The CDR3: CASSPLGRVEGYTF. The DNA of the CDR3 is TGTGCCAGCAGCCCTTTGGGCAGGGTAGAGGGCTACACCTTC.